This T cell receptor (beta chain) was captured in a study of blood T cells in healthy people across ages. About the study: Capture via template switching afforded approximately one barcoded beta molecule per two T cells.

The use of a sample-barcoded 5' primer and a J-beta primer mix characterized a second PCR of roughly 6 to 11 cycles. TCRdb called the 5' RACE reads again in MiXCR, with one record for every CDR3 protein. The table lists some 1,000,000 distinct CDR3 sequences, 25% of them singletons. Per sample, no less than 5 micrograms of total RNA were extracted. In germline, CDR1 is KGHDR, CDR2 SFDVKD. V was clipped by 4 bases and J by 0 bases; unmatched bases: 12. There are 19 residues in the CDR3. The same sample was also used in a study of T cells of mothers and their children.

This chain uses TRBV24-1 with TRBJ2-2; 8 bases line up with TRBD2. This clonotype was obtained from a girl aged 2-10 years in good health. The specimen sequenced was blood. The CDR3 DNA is TGTGCCACCAGTGACCCAAGCAGGCGGGAGGCCTCGAACACCGGGGAGCTGTTTTTT. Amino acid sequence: CATSDPSRREASNTGELFF.